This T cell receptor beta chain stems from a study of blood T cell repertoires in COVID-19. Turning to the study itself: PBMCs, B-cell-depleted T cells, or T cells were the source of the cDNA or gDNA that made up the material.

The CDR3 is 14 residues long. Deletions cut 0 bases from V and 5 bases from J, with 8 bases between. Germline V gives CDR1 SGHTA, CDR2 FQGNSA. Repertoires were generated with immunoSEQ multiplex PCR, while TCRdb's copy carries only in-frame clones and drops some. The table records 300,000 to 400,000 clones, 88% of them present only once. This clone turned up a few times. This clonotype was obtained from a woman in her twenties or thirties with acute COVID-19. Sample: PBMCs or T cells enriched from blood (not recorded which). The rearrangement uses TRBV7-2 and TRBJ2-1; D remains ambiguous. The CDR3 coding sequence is TGTGCCAGCAGCTTAGCGGCAGATGACAATGAGCAGTTCTTC. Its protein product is CASSLAADDNEQFF.